This TCR beta chain was observed in a study of T-cell memory formation after mild COVID-19. The study, taken as a whole, reports: Some responding clones appeared in pre-infection memory, suggesting cross-reactive memory joined.

A remark on this clonotype: The antigen is unknown.

The V gene lost 6 bases and the J gene lost 0 bases, with 11 bases spanning the gap. The CDR3 has 14 amino acids. MiXCR was run by TCRdb on the 5' RACE reads, yielding one entry per CDR3 protein. This repertoire shows approximately 350,000 distinct CDR3 sequences, approximately 13% found once; its top ten account for 20% to 25%. The chain employs TRBV12-3 or TRBV12-4 and TRBJ1-1; D possibly corresponds to TRBD1 (5 bases). The TCR was taken from a man aged 18 to 35 who had mild COVID-19 (a few samples of this study predate the infection). Cell type and time point are not known. The sequenced material came from PBMCs or a T cell subset sorted from them (not recorded which). The CDR3 loop is CASSHRQLNTEAFF. The CDR3, as DNA: TGTGCCAGCAGCCACCGACAGCTGAACACTGAAGCTTTCTTT.